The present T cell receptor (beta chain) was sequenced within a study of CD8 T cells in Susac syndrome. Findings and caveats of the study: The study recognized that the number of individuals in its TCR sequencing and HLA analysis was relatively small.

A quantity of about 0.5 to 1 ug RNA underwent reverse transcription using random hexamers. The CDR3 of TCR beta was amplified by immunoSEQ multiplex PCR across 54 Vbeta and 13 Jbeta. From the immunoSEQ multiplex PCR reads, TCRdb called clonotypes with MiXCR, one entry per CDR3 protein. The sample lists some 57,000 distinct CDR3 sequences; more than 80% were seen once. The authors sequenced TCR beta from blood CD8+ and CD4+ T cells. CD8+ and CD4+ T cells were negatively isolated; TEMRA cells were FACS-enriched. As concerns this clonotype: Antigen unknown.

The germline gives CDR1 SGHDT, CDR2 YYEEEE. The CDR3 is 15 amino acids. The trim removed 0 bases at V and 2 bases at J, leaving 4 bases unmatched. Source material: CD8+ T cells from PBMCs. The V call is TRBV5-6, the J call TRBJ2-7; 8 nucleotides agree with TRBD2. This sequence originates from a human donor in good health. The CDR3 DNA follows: TGTGCCAGCAGCTTGGGTACTAGCGGTACCTACGAGCAGTACTTC. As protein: CASSLGTSGTYEQYF.